These T cell receptor beta chains were read from a single sample in a study of blood T cell repertoires in COVID-19. Here immunoSEQ multiplex PCR was the method, and the copy in TCRdb shows in-frame clones only, minus some. The sample consists of over 300,000 clones, 70% to 90% of them appearing once. The sample consisted of PBMCs or T cells enriched from blood (not recorded which). These receptors were collected from a woman in her 40s who had recovered from COVID-19. CDR3s include the opening cysteine and the closing phenylalanine or tryptophan. A D gene is named only where the DNA matches it firmly. Size is stated for part of the rows, as once, few or many counts, or as a class when the clone is expanded.

J gene: TRBJ2-7; V gene: TRBV29-1; clone size: NA; D gene: TRBD1; CDR3 protein: CSVERQGATYEQYF; CDR3 DNA: TGCAGCGTTGAGCGACAGGGGGCTACCTACGAGCAGTACTTC
J gene: TRBJ2-7; V gene: TRBV18; clone size: once; D gene: NA; CDR3 protein: CASSPLASANSYEQYF; CDR3 DNA: TGTGCCAGCTCACCATTAGCGAGCGCGAACTCCTACGAGCAGTACTTC
J gene: TRBJ2-7; V gene: TRBV20-1; clone size: NA; D gene: NA; CDR3 protein: CSADSMNEQYF; CDR3 DNA: TGCAGTGCTGACTCGATGAACGAGCAGTACTTC
J gene: TRBJ1-1; V gene: TRBV7-9; clone size: NA; D gene: NA; CDR3 protein: CASSLARGPGGYTEAFF; CDR3 DNA: TGTGCCAGCAGCTTAGCGCGAGGACCAGGCGGGTACACTGAAGCTTTCTTT
J gene: TRBJ2-7; V gene: TRBV7-3; clone size: NA; D gene: NA; CDR3 protein: CASSLRADGPYEQYF; CDR3 DNA: TGTGCCAGCAGCTTAAGGGCAGACGGCCCCTACGAGCAGTACTTC
J gene: TRBJ1-2; V gene: TRBV5-6; clone size: NA; D gene: NA; CDR3 protein: CASNSAGTIAGGYTF; CDR3 DNA: TGTGCCAGCAACTCTGCCGGGACTATCGCGGGTGGCTACACCTTC
J gene: TRBJ1-2; V gene: TRBV19; clone size: NA; D gene: NA; CDR3 protein: CASSQGGNYGYTF; CDR3 DNA: TGTGCCAGTAGCCAGGGTGGGAACTATGGCTACACCTTC
J gene: TRBJ2-2; V gene: TRBV7-3; clone size: NA; D gene: TRBD2; CDR3 protein: CASSHPTSGAANTGELFF; CDR3 DNA: TGTGCCAGCAGTCATCCTACTAGCGGGGCAGCGAACACCGGGGAGCTGTTTTTT
J gene: TRBJ2-7; V gene: TRBV7-2; clone size: NA; D gene: NA; CDR3 protein: CASSPLQGFREQYF; CDR3 DNA: TGTGCCAGCAGTCCGTTGCAGGGGTTCCGCGAGCAGTACTTC
J gene: TRBJ2-2; V gene: TRBV19; clone size: NA; D gene: NA; CDR3 protein: CASSINTGSTGELFF; CDR3 DNA: TGTGCCAGTAGTATTAATACAGGGTCCACCGGGGAGCTGTTTTTT
J gene: TRBJ2-7; V gene: TRBV30; clone size: NA; D gene: TRBD2; CDR3 protein: CAWSVGSGGPYEQYF; CDR3 DNA: TGTGCCTGGAGTGTCGGTAGCGGGGGGCCCTACGAGCAGTACTTC
J gene: TRBJ1-2; V gene: TRBV11-2; clone size: few; D gene: TRBD1; CDR3 protein: CASSARQGWAYGYTF; CDR3 DNA: TGTGCCAGCAGCGCGCGACAGGGGTGGGCCTATGGCTACACCTTC
J gene: TRBJ1-1; V gene: TRBV5-4; clone size: NA; D gene: NA; CDR3 protein: CASSFQGTWGTEAFF; CDR3 DNA: TGTGCCAGCAGCTTCCAGGGGACCTGGGGGACTGAAGCTTTCTTT
J gene: TRBJ1-2; V gene: TRBV18; clone size: NA; D gene: NA; CDR3 protein: CASSLASRSANYGYTF; CDR3 DNA: TGTGCCAGCTCACTGGCTTCCAGATCTGCTAACTATGGCTACACCTTC
J gene: TRBJ2-3; V gene: TRBV9; clone size: NA; D gene: NA; CDR3 protein: CASSVEPSWADTQYF; CDR3 DNA: TGTGCCAGCAGCGTAGAACCTAGCTGGGCAGATACGCAGTATTTT
J gene: TRBJ1-1; V gene: TRBV19; clone size: NA; D gene: TRBD1; CDR3 protein: CASSRDRERGEAFF; CDR3 DNA: TGTGCCAGTAGTCGGGACAGGGAGAGAGGTGAAGCTTTCTTT
J gene: TRBJ2-3; V gene: TRBV13; clone size: NA; D gene: TRBD2; CDR3 protein: CASSLLAGGPVDTQYF; CDR3 DNA: TGTGCCAGCAGCCTACTAGCGGGGGGGCCTGTAGATACGCAGTATTTT
J gene: TRBJ2-1; V gene: TRBV28; clone size: once; D gene: TRBD2; CDR3 protein: CASSTSGRDEQFF; CDR3 DNA: TGTGCCAGCAGTACCTCAGGGAGGGATGAGCAGTTCTTC
J gene: TRBJ2-7; V gene: TRBV5-1; clone size: NA; D gene: TRBD2; CDR3 protein: CASIPGLAGLPYSYEQYF; CDR3 DNA: TGCGCCAGCATTCCGGGACTAGCGGGACTACCTTACTCCTACGAGCAGTACTTC
J gene: TRBJ2-1; V gene: TRBV7-8; clone size: NA; D gene: TRBD2; CDR3 protein: CASSPRLAGDNEQFF; CDR3 DNA: TGTGCCAGCAGCCCCCGACTAGCGGGAGACAATGAGCAGTTCTTC
J gene: TRBJ2-2; V gene: TRBV7-3; clone size: NA; D gene: NA; CDR3 protein: CASSQGRDTGELFF; CDR3 DNA: TGTGCCAGCAGCCAAGGTCGGGACACCGGGGAGCTGTTTTTT
J gene: TRBJ1-5; V gene: TRBV7-9; clone size: NA; D gene: TRBD1; CDR3 protein: CASSLGTGDVRPQHF; CDR3 DNA: TGTGCCAGCAGCTTAGGGACAGGGGACGTAAGGCCCCAGCATTTT
J gene: TRBJ2-5; V gene: TRBV21-1; clone size: NA; D gene: NA; CDR3 protein: CASSNRTSGSNGGQETQYF; CDR3 DNA: TGTGCCAGCAGCAATCGGACTAGCGGGAGTAACGGGGGGCAAGAGACCCAGTACTTC
J gene: TRBJ2-7; V gene: TRBV5-1; clone size: NA; D gene: NA; CDR3 protein: CASSLNSPSRDYEQYF; CDR3 DNA: TGCGCCAGCAGCTTGAACAGTCCGTCGCGGGACTACGAGCAGTACTTC
J gene: TRBJ2-1; V gene: TRBV6-2/TRBV6-3; clone size: NA; D gene: TRBD2; CDR3 protein: CASSYASSGGAYNEQFF; CDR3 DNA: TGTGCCAGCAGTTACGCCTCTAGCGGGGGGGCCTACAATGAGCAGTTCTTC
J gene: TRBJ2-3; V gene: TRBV7-3; clone size: NA; D gene: NA; CDR3 protein: CASSPKFGGTDTQYF; CDR3 DNA: TGTGCCAGCAGCCCTAAATTCGGGGGCACAGATACGCAGTATTTT
J gene: TRBJ2-5; V gene: TRBV28; clone size: NA; D gene: NA; CDR3 protein: CASSLSVETQYF; CDR3 DNA: TGTGCCAGCAGTCTCTCGGTAGAGACCCAGTACTTC
J gene: TRBJ1-2; V gene: TRBV7-8; clone size: once; D gene: NA; CDR3 protein: CASRGRPLYGYTF; CDR3 DNA: TGTGCCAGCAGGGGCAGGCCCCTCTATGGCTACACCTTC
J gene: TRBJ1-1; V gene: TRBV2; clone size: NA; D gene: NA; CDR3 protein: CASSPPQGWTAEAFF; CDR3 DNA: TGTGCCAGCAGTCCACCACAGGGATGGACGGCTGAAGCTTTCTTT
J gene: TRBJ2-3; V gene: TRBV5-1; clone size: NA; D gene: NA; CDR3 protein: CASSPNAGIDTQYF; CDR3 DNA: TGCGCCAGCAGCCCGAACGCCGGGATAGATACGCAGTATTTT
J gene: TRBJ1-2; V gene: TRBV2; clone size: NA; D gene: NA; CDR3 protein: CASSGGGRNYGYTF; CDR3 DNA: TGTGCCAGCAGTGGGGGGGGTCGGAACTATGGCTACACCTTC
J gene: TRBJ1-2; V gene: TRBV29-1; clone size: NA; D gene: NA; CDR3 protein: CSATLGGLQGYTF; CDR3 DNA: TGCAGCGCAACCCTGGGGGGGCTACAAGGCTACACCTTC
J gene: TRBJ2-7; V gene: TRBV6-5; clone size: NA; D gene: NA; CDR3 protein: CASRDAAGAYEQYF; CDR3 DNA: TGTGCCAGCAGGGACGCCGCGGGCGCCTACGAGCAGTACTTC
J gene: TRBJ2-5; V gene: TRBV7-9; clone size: once; D gene: TRBD1; CDR3 protein: CASSWTGRRETQYF; CDR3 DNA: TGTGCCAGCAGCTGGACAGGGCGGCGGGAGACCCAGTACTTC
J gene: TRBJ2-5; V gene: TRBV12-3/TRBV12-4; clone size: NA; D gene: TRBD2; CDR3 protein: CASSMRGETQYF; CDR3 DNA: TGTGCCAGCAGTATGCGGGGGGAGACCCAGTACTTC
J gene: TRBJ1-1; V gene: TRBV5-1; clone size: NA; D gene: NA; CDR3 protein: CASRRGGNTEAFF; CDR3 DNA: TGCGCCAGCAGACGCGGGGGAAACACTGAAGCTTTCTTT
J gene: TRBJ1-2; V gene: TRBV2; clone size: few; D gene: NA; CDR3 protein: CASRAYPGGYTF; CDR3 DNA: TGTGCCAGCAGGGCTTACCCAGGGGGCTACACCTTC
J gene: TRBJ2-1; V gene: TRBV11-3; clone size: NA; D gene: TRBD1; CDR3 protein: CASSLGQGPEGFF; CDR3 DNA: TGTGCCAGCAGCTTAGGACAGGGCCCCGAGGGGTTCTTC
J gene: TRBJ2-7; V gene: TRBV27; clone size: NA; D gene: TRBD2; CDR3 protein: CASSLAGGRYEQYF; CDR3 DNA: TGTGCCAGCAGCTTAGCGGGGGGCCGCTACGAGCAGTACTTC
J gene: TRBJ1-6; V gene: TRBV9; clone size: NA; D gene: TRBD1; CDR3 protein: CASSGTGISPLHF; CDR3 DNA: TGTGCCAGCAGCGGGACAGGGATTTCACCCCTCCACTTT
J gene: TRBJ2-1; V gene: TRBV7-1; clone size: once; D gene: NA; CDR3 protein: CASSSRTPPVRAHPPRRLGDEQFF; CDR3 DNA: TGTGCCAGCAGCTCACGTACCCCTCCCGTCAGAGCTCACCCTCCTAGGAGACTAGGGGATGAGCAGTTCTTC
J gene: TRBJ2-3; V gene: TRBV15; clone size: NA; D gene: TRBD2; CDR3 protein: CATSRGTSGSTDTQYF; CDR3 DNA: TGTGCCACCAGCAGAGGGACTAGCGGTAGCACAGATACGCAGTATTTT
J gene: TRBJ2-1; V gene: TRBV7-3; clone size: NA; D gene: NA; CDR3 protein: CASSSTGLDSYNEQFF; CDR3 DNA: TGTGCCAGCAGCTCTACAGGTCTGGACTCCTACAATGAGCAGTTCTTC
J gene: TRBJ2-7; V gene: TRBV6-5; clone size: NA; D gene: NA; CDR3 protein: CASSFGQNLHEQYF; CDR3 DNA: TGTGCCAGCAGTTTTGGACAGAATCTCCACGAGCAGTACTTC
J gene: TRBJ1-3; V gene: TRBV28; clone size: few; D gene: TRBD1; CDR3 protein: CASSSPGQRVGNTIYF; CDR3 DNA: TGTGCCAGCAGTTCACCGGGACAGAGGGTCGGAAACACCATATATTTT
J gene: TRBJ2-5; V gene: TRBV27; clone size: NA; D gene: NA; CDR3 protein: CASSLRGKETQYF; CDR3 DNA: TGTGCCAGCAGTTTACGAGGGAAAGAGACCCAGTACTTC
J gene: TRBJ1-1; V gene: TRBV5-1; clone size: NA; D gene: TRBD1; CDR3 protein: CASSTGDFNTEAFF; CDR3 DNA: TGCGCCAGCAGTACAGGGGATTTTAACACTGAAGCTTTCTTT